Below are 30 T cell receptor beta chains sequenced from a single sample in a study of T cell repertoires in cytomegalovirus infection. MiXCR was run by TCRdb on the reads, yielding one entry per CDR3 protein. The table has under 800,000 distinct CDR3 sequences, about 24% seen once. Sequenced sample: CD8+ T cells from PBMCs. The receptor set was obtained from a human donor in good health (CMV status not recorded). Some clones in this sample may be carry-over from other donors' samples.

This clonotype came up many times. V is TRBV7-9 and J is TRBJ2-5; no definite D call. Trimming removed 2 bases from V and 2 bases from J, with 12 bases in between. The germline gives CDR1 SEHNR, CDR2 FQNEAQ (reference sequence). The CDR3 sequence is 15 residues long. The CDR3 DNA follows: TGTGCCAGCAGCTTAAAACAAGGGATACAAGAGACCCAGTACTTC. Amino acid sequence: CASSLKQGIQETQYF.

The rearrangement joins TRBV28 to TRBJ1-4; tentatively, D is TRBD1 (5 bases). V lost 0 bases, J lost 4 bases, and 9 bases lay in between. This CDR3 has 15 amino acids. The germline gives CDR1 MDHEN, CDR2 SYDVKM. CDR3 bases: TGTGCCAGCAGTTTATGGGGGGGGGTTAATGAAAAACTGTTTTTT. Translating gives CASSLWGGVNEKLFF.

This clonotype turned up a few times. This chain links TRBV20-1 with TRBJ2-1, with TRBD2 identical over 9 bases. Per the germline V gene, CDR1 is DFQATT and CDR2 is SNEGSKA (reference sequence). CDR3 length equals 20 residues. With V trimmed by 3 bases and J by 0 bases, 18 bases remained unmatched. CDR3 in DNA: TGCAGTGCTAGGCTCGGCCCCGCGGCTAGCGGGACTAGCTCCTACAATGAGCAGTTCTTC. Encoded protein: CSARLGPAASGTSSYNEQFF.

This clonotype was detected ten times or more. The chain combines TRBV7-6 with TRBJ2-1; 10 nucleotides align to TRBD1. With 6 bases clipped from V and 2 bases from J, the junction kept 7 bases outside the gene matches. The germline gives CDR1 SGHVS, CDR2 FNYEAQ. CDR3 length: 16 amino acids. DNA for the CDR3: TGTGCCAGCAGTAAAGGGACAGGGGAGGCCTACAATGAGCAGTTCTTC. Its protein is CASSKGTGEAYNEQFF.

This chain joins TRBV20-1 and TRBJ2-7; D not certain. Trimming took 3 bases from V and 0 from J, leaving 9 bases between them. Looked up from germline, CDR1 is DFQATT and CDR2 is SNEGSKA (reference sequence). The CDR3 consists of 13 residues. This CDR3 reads CSASPASSYEQYF. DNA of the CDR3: TGCAGTGCTAGCCCGGCTAGCTCCTACGAGCAGTACTTC.

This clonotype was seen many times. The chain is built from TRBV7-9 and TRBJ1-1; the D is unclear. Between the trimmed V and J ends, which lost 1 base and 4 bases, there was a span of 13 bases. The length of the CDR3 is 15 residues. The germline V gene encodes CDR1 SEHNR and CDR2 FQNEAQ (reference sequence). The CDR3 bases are TGTGCCAGCAGCTTAGGGCCTTCCCGGACCACTGAAGCTTTCTTT. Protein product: CASSLGPSRTTEAFF.

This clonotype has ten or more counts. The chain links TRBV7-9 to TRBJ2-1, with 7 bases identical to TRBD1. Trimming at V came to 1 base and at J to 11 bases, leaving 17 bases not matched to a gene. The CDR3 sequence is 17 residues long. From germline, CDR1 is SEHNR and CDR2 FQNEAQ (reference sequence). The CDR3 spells CASSLVGAPTTGWQQFF. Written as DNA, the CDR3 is TGTGCCAGCAGCTTAGTAGGCGCTCCAACGACAGGGTGGCAGCAGTTCTTC.

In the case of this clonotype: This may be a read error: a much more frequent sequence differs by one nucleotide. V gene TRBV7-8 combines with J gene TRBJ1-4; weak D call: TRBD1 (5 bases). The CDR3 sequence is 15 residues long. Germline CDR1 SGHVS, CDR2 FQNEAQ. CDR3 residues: CANSFEGADYEKLFF. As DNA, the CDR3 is TGTGCCAACAGCTTCGAAGGGGCGGATTATGAAAAACTGTTTTTT.

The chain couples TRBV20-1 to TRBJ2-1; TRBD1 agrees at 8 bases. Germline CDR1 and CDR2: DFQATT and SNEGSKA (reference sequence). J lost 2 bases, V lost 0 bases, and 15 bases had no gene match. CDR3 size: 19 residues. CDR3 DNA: TGCAGTGCTAGAGATGGCCCCCTTGACGACAGGGGCCCCTACAATGAGCAGTTCTTC. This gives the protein CSARDGPLDDRGPYNEQFF.

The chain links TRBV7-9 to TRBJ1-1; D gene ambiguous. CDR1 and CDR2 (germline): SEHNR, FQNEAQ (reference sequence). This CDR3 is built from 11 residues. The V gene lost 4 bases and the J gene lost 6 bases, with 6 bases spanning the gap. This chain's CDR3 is CASSSNPEAFF. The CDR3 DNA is TGTGCCAGCAGCTCAAACCCTGAAGCTTTCTTT.

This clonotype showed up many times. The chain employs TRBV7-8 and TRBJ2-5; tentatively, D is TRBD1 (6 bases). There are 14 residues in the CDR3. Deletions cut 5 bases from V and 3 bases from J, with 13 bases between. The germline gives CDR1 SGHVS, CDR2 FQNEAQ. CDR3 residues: CASSPERTEETQYF. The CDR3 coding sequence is TGTGCCAGCAGCCCCGAACGGACAGAAGAGACCCAGTACTTC.

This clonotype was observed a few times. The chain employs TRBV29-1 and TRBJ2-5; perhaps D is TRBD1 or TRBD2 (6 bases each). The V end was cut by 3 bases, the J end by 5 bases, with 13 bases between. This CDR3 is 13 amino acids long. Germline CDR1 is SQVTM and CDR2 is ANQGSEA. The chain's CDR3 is CSVEGTGRETQYF. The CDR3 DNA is TGCAGCGTTGAGGGAACAGGGAGGGAGACCCAGTACTTC. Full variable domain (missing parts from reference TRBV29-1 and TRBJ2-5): SAVISQKPSRDICQRGTSLTIQCQVDSQVTMMFWYRQQPGQSLTLIATANQGSEATYESGFVIDKFPISRPNLTFSTLTVSNMSPEDSSIYLCSVEGTGRETQYFGPGTRLLVL.

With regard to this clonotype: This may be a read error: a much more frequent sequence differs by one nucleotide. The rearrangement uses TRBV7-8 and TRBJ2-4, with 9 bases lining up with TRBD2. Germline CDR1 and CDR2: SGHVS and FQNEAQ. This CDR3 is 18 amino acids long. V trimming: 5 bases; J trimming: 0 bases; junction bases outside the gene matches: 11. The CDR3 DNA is TGTGCCAGCAGCCCCAAAGCGGGGGGAAACACAGCCAAAAACATTCAGTACTTC. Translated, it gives CASSPKAGGNTAKNIQYF.

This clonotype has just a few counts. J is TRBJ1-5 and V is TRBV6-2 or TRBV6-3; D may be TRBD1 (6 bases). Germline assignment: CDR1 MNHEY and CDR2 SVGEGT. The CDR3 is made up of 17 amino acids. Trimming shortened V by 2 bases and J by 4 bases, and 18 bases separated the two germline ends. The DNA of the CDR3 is TGTGCCAGCAGTTACATAATCCCCGGGACAACGAATCAGCCCCAGCATTTT. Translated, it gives CASSYIIPGTTNQPQHF.

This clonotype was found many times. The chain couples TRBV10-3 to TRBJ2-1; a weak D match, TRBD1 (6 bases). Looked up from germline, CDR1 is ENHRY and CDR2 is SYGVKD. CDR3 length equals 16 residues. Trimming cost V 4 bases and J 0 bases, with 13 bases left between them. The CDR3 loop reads CAISVDRSASYNEQFF. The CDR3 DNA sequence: TGTGCCATCAGTGTAGACAGGTCAGCCTCCTACAATGAGCAGTTCTTC.

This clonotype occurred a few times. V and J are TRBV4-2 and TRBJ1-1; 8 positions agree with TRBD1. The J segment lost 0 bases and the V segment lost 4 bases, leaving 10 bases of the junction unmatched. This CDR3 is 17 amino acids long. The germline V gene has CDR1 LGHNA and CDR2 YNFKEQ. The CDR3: CASSPGQGIGLNTEAFF. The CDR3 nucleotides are TGTGCCAGCAGCCCTGGACAGGGAATAGGATTGAACACTGAAGCTTTCTTT.

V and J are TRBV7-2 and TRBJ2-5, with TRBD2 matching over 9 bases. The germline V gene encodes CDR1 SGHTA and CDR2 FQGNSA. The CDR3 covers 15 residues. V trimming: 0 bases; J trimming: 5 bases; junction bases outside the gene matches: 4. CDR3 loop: CASSLALAGMETQYF. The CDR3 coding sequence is TGTGCCAGCAGCTTAGCGCTAGCGGGGATGGAGACCCAGTACTTC. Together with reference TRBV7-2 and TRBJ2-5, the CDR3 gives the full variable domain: GAGVSQSPSNKVTEKGKDVELRCDPISGHTALYWYRQSLGQGLEFLIYFQGNSAPDKSGLPSDRFSAERTGGSVSTLTIQRTQQEDSAVYLCASSLALAGMETQYFGPGTRLLVL.

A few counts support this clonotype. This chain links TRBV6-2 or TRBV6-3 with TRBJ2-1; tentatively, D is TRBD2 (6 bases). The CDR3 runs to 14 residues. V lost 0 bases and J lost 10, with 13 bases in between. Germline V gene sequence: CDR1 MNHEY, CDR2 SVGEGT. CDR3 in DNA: TGTGCCAGCAGTTACTCGTGGAGGGCGGGGGAGCAGTTCTTC. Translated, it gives CASSYSWRAGEQFF.

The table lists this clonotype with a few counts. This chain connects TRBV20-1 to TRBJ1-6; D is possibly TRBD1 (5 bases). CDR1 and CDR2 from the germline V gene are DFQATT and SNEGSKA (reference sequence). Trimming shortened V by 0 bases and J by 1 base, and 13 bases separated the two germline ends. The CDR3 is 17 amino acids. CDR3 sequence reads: CSARDRGGDSYNSPLHF. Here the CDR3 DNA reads TGCAGTGCTAGAGATCGGGGGGGGGATTCCTATAATTCACCCCTCCACTTT.

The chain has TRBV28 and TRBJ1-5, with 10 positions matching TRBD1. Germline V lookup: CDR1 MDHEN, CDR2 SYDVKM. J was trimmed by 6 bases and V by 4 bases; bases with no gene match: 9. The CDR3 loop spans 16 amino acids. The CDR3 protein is CASSWRDRGPGQPQHF. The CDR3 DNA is TGTGCCAGCAGTTGGCGGGACAGGGGACCCGGTCAGCCCCAGCATTTT.

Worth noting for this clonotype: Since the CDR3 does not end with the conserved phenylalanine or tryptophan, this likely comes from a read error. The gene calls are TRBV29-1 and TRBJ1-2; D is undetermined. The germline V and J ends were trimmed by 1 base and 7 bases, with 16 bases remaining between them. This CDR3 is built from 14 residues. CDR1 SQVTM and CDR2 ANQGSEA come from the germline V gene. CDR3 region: CSVEARSNDGGYTS. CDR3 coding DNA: TGCAGCGTTGAAGCCAGGTCTAACGATGGTGGCTACACCTCC.

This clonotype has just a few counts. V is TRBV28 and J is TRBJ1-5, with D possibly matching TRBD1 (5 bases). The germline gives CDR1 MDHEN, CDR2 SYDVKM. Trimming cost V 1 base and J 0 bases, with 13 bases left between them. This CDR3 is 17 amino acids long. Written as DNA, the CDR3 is TGTGCCAGCAGTTTATCAGGGCAGTTGTCTAGCAATCAGCCCCAGCATTTT. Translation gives CASSLSGQLSSNQPQHF.

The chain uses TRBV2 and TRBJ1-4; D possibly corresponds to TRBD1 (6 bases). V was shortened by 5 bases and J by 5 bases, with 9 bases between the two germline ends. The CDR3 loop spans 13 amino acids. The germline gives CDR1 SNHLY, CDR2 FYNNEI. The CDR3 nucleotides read TGTGCCAGCAGTCTTGGACAGAATGAAAAACTGTTTTTT. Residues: CASSLGQNEKLFF.

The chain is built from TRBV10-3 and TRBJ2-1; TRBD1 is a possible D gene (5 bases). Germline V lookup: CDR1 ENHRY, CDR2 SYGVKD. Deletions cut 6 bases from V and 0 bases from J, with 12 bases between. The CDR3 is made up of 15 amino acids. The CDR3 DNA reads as TGTGCCATCAGAGGGGATACAAGCTCCTACAATGAGCAGTTCTTC. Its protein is CAIRGDTSSYNEQFF.

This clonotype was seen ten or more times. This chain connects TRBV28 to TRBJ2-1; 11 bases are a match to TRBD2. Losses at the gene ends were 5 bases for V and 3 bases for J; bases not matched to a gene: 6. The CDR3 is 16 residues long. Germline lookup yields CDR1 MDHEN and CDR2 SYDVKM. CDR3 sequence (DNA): TGTGCCAGCAGTACGACTAGCGGGGTGAACTACAATGAGCAGTTCTTC. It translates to CASSTTSGVNYNEQFF.

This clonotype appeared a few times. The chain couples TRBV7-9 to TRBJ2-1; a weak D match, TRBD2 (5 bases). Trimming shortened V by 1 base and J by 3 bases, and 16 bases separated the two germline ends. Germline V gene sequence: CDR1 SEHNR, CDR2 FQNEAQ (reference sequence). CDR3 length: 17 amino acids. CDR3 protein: CASSLGGRHSIYNEQFF. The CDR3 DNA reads TGTGCCAGCAGCTTAGGAGGGAGACATAGTATCTACAATGAGCAGTTCTTC.

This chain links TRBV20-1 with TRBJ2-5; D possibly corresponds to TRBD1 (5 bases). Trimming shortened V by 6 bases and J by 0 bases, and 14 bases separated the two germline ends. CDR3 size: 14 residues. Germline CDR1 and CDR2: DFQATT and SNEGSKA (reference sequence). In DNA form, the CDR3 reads TGCAGTGCCACACCCGACAGAAACCAAGAGACCCAGTACTTC. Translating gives CSATPDRNQETQYF.

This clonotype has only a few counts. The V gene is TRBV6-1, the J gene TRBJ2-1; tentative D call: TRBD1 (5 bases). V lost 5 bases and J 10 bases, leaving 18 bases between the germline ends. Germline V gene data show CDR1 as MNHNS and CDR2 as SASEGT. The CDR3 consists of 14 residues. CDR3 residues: CASSIGATGWEQFF. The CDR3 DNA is TGTGCCAGCAGTATAGGGGCTACAGGTTGGGAGCAGTTCTTC.

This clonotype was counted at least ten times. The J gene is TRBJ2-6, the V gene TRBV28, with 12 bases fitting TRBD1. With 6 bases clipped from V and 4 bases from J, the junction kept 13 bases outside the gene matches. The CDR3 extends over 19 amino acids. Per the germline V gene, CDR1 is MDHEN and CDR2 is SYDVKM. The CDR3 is CASRPYPGQGASGANVLTF. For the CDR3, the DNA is TGTGCCAGCAGGCCTTACCCGGGACAGGGGGCGTCCGGGGCCAACGTCCTGACTTTC.

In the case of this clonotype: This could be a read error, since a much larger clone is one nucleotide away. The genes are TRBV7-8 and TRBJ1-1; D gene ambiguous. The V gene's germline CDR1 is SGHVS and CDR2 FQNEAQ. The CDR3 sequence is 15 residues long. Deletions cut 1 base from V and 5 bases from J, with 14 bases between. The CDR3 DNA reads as TGTGCCAGCAGCTTAGGAACACTGGGTTGGACTGAAGCTTTCTTT. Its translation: CASSLGTLGWTEAFF.